Listed here is a single T cell receptor (beta chain). Its cognate antigen is unknown. The sample comes from a study of OX40 agonist ivuxolimab in advanced cancers. Study observations and caveats: Partial responders receiving 0.1-3.0 mg/kg showed among the lowest clonal expansion.

Autoimmune disease history or systemic immunosuppression disqualified patients. Germline CDR1 and CDR2: SGHNT and YYREEE (reference sequence). CDR3 length: 15 amino acids. With 3 bases removed from V and 4 bases from J, the gap between germline ends came to 16 bases. Sequencing was performed with immunoSEQ multiplex PCR; in TCRdb, only in-frame clones are kept and a portion is missing. The table records tens of thousands of clones, around 74% of them present only once. This clonotype was sampled from an adult with an advanced solid tumor such as melanoma, head and neck, liver or kidney cancer. Material: CD4+ or CD8+ T cells sorted from blood, obtained in a trial of the OX40 agonist ivuxolimab. This sequence joins TRBV5-4 and TRBJ2-5, with D possibly being TRBD1 or TRBD2 (6 bases each). CDR3 protein: CASSWGRGGLETQYF. DNA of the CDR3: TGTGCCAGCAGCTGGGGCAGGGGAGGTTTAGAGACCCAGTACTTC. The full variable domain, completed using reference TRBV5-4 and TRBJ2-5, is ETGVTQSPTHLIKTRGQQVTLRCSSQSGHNTVSWYQQALGQGPQFIFQYYREEENGRGNFPPRFSGLQFPNYSSELNVNALELDDSALYLCASSWGRGGLETQYFGPGTRLLVL.